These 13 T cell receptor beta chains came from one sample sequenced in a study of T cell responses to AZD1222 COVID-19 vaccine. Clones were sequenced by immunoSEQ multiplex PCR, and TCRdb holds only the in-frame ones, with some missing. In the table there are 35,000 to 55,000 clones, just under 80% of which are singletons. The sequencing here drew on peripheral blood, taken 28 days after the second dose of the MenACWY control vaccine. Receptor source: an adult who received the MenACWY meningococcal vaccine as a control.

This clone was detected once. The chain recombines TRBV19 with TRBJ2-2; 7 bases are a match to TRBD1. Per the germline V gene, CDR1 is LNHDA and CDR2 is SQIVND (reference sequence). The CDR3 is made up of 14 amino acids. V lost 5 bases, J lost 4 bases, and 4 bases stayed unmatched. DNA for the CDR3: TGTGCCAGTAGTTTACAGGGGACCACCGGGGAGCTGTTTTTT. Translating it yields CASSLQGTTGELFF.

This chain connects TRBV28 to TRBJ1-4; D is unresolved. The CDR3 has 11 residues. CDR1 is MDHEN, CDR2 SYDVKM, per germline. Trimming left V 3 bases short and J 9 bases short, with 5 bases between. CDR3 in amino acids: CASSLNQKLFF. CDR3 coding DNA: TGTGCCAGCAGTTTGAATCAAAAACTGTTTTTT. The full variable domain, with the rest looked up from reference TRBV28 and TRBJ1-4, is DVKVTQSSRYLVKRTGEKVFLECVQDMDHENMFWYRQDPGLGLRLIYFSYDVKMKEKGDIPEGYSVSREKKERFSLILESASTNQTSMYLCASSLNQKLFFGSGTQLSVL.

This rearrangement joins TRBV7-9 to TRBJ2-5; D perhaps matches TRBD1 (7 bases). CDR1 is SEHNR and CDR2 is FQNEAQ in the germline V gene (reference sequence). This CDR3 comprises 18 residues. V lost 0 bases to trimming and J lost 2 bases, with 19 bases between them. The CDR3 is CASSLAFGRGEGQETQYF. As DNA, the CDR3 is TGTGCCAGCAGCTTAGCGTTTGGCAGGGGGGAAGGACAAGAGACCCAGTACTTC.

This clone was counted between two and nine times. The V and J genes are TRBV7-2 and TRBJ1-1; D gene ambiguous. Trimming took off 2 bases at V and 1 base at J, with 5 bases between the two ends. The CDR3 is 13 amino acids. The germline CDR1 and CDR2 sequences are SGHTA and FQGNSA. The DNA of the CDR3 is TGTGCCAGCAGCTTATATGAGAACACTGAAGCTTTCTTT. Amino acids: CASSLYENTEAFF.

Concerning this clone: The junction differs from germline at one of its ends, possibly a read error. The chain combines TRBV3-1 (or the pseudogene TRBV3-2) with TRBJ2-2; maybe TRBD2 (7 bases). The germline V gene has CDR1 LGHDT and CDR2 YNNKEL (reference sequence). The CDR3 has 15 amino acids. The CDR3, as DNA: TGTCCCAGCAGCCCCCGGGCGGGGGCGGGCGGGGAGCTGTTTTTT. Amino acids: CPSSPRAGAGGELFF.

The CDR3 protein is CASSVRAQLNTEAFF. CDR3 DNA sequence: TGTGCCAGCAGCGTACGTGCGCAACTGAACACTGAAGCTTTCTTT. The rearrangement links TRBV9 to TRBJ1-1; D remains unclear. Germline CDR1 reads SGDLS; CDR2 reads YYNGEE. CDR3 length: 15 residues. V lost 1 base, J lost 0 bases, and 10 bases lay in between. Full variable domain (outside the CDR3, taken from reference TRBV9 and TRBJ1-1): DSGVTQTPKHLITATGQRVTLRCSPRSGDLSVYWYQQSLDQGLQFLIQYYNGEERAKGNILERFSAQQFPDLHSELNLSSLELGDSALYFCASSVRAQLNTEAFFGQGTRLTVV.

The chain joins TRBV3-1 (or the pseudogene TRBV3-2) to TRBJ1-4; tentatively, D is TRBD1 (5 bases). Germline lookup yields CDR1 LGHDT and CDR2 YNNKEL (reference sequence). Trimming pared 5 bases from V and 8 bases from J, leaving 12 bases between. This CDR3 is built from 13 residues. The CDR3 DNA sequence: TGTGCCAGCAGCGGCACGGGACTCGAAAAACTGTTTTTT. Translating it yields CASSGTGLEKLFF.

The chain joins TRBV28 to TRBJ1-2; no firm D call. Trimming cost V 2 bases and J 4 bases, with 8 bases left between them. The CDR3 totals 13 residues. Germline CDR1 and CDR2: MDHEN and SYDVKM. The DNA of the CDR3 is TGTGCCAGCAGTTTAGTCACCCCCTATGGCTACACCTTC. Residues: CASSLVTPYGYTF.

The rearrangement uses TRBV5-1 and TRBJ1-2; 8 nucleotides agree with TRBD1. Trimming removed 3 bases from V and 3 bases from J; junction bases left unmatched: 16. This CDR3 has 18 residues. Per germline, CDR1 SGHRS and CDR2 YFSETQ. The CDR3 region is CASSYTGGAGGSDYGYTF. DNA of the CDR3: TGCGCCAGCAGCTACACTGGCGGGGCAGGGGGCTCCGACTATGGCTACACCTTC.

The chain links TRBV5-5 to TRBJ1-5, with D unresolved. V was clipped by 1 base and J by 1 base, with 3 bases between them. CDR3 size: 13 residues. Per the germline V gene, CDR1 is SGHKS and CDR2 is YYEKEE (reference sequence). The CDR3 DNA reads TGTGCCAGCAGCTTGTCCAGCAATCAGCCCCAGCATTTT. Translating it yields CASSLSSNQPQHF.

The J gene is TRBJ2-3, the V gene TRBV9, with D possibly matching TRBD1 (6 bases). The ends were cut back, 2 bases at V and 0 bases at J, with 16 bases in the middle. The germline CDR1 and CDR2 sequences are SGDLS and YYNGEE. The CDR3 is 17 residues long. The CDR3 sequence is CASSVSQGRGSTDTQYF. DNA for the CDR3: TGTGCCAGCAGCGTCTCACAGGGAAGGGGAAGCACAGATACGCAGTATTTT.

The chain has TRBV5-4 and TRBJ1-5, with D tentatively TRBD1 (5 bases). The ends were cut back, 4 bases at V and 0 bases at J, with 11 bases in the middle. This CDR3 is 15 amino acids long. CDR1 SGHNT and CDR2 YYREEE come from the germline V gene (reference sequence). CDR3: CASSPGPYSNQPQHF. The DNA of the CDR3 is TGTGCCAGCAGCCCGGGACCCTATAGCAATCAGCCCCAGCATTTT.

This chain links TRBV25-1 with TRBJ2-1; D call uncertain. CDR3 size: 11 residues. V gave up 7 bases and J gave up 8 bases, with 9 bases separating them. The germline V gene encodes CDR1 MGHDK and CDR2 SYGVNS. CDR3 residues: CASTGMDEQFF. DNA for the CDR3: TGTGCCAGCACAGGTATGGATGAGCAGTTCTTC.